This TCR beta chain was sequenced during a study of blood T cell repertoires in COVID-19. Overall study context: The cDNA or gDNA used as material had been derived from T cells, B-cell-depleted T cells, or PBMCs.

The CDR3 runs 13 residues. The V and J ends lost 6 bases and 0 bases respectively, with 9 bases between them. Here immunoSEQ multiplex PCR was the method, and the copy in TCRdb shows in-frame clones only, minus some. The table has some 170,000 clones, 80% to 90% seen once. This sequence was found in a woman in her forties or fifties with acute or convalescent COVID-19. Material for sequencing was peripheral blood. V and J are TRBV12-3 or TRBV12-4 and TRBJ2-7; D unresolved. CDR3: CASSLSVSYEQYF. The CDR3 nucleotides read TGTGCCAGCAGCCTCTCGGTCTCCTACGAGCAGTACTTC.